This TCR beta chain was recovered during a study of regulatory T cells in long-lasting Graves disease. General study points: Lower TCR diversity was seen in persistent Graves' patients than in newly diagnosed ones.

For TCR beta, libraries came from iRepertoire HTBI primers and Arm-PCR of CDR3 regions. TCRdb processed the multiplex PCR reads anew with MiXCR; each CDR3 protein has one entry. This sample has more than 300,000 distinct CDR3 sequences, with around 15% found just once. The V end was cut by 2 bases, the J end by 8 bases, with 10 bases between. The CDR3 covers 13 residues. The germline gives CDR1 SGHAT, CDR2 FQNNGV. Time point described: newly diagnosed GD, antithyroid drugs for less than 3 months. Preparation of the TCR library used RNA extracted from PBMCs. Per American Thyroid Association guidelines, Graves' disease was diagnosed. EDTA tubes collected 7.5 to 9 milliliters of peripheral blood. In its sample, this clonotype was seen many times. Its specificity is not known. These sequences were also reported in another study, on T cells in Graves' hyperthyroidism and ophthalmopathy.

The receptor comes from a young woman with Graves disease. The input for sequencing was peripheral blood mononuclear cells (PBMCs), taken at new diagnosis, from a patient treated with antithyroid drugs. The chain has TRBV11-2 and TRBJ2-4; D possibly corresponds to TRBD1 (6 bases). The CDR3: CASSLQGWDIQYF. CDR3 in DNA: TGTGCCAGCAGCTTACAGGGGTGGGACATTCAGTACTTC.